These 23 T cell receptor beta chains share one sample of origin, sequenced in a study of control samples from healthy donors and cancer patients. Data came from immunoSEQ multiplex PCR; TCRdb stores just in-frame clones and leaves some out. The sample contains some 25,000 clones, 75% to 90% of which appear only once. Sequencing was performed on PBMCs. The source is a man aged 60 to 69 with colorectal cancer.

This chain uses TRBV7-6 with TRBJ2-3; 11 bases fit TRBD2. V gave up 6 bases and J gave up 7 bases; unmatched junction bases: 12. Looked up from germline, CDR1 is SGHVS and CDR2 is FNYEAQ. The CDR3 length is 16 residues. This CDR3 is CASSRGLAGPRNTQYF. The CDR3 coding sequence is TGTGCCAGCAGTCGAGGACTAGCGGGCCCTCGTAATACGCAGTATTTT.

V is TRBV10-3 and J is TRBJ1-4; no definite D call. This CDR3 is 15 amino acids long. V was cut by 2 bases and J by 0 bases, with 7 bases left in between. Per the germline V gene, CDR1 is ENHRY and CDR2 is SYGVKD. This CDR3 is CAISELGSTNEKLFF. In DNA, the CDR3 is TGTGCCATCAGTGAGCTAGGGTCAACTAATGAAAAACTGTTTTTT.

This CDR3 reads CASSRGQEITDTQYF. CDR3 nucleotides: TGTGCCAGCAGTCGTGGACAGGAGATCACAGATACGCAGTATTTT. The chain is built from TRBV5-4 and TRBJ2-3, with 7 bases aligning to TRBD1. CDR1 and CDR2 (germline): SGHNT, YYREEE (reference sequence). The J segment lost 2 bases and the V segment lost 5 bases, leaving 8 bases of the junction unmatched. CDR3 length: 15 amino acids.

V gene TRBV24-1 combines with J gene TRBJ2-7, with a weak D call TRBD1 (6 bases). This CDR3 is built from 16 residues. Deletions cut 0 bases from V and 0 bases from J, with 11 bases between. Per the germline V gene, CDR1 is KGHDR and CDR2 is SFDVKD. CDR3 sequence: CATSDLTGQASYEQYV. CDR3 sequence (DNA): TGTGCCACCAGTGATTTGACGGGACAAGCCTCCTACGAGCAGTACGTC.

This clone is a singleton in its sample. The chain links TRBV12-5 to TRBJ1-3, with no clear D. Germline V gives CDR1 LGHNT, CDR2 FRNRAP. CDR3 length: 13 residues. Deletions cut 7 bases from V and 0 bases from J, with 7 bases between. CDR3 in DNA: TGTGCTAGTGAGGCGAGCTCTGGAAACACCATATATTTT. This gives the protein CASEASSGNTIYF. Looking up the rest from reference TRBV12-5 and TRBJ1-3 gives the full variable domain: DARVTQTPRHKVTEMGQEVTMRCQPILGHNTVFWYRQTMMQGLELLAYFRNRAPLDDSGMPKDRFSAEMPDATLATLKIQPSEPRDSAVYFCASEASSGNTIYFGEGSWLTVV.

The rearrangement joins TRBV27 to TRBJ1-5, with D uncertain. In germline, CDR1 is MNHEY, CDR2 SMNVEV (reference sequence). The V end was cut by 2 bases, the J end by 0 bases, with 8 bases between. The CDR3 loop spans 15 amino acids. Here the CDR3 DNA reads TGTGCCAGCAGTTTAGCAGGAACTAGCAATCAGCCCCAGCATTTT. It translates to CASSLAGTSNQPQHF.

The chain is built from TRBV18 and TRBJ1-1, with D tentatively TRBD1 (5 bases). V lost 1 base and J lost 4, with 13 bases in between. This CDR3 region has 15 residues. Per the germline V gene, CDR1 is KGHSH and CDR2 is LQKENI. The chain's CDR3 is CASSPLKGQSTEAFF. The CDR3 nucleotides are TGTGCCAGCTCACCACTTAAGGGGCAAAGCACTGAAGCTTTCTTT.

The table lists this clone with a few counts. The CDR3 is CASSPRMGIAYNEQFF. CDR3 DNA: TGTGCCAGCAGCCCTAGGATGGGGATTGCCTACAATGAGCAGTTCTTC. The chain joins TRBV11-2 to TRBJ2-1; D uncertain. CDR1 SGHAT and CDR2 FQNNGV come from the germline V gene. The ends were cut back, 5 bases at V and 2 bases at J, with 16 bases in the middle. The CDR3 loop spans 16 amino acids.

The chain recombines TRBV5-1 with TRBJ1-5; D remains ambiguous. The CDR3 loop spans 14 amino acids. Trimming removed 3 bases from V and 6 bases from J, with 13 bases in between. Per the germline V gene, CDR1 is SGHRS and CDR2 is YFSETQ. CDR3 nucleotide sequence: TGCGCCAGCAGCTCGGGAGTTTCGGGTCAGCCCCAGCATTTT. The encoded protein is CASSSGVSGQPQHF.

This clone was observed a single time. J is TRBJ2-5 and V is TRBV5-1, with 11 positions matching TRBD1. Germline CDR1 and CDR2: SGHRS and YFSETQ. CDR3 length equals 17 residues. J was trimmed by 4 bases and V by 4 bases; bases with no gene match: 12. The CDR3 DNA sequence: TGCGCCAGCAGCCAATTCGGGACAGGGGGACTCGGAGAGACCCAGTACTTC. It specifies CASSQFGTGGLGETQYF.

The CDR3 coding sequence is TGTGCCAGCAGCCGAAGGGGGACAGGTATTGGAGAAGATACGCAGTATTTT. This codes for CASSRRGTGIGEDTQYF. The chain links TRBV4-2 to TRBJ2-3; TRBD1 agrees at 8 bases. The V gene end was trimmed by 4 bases and the J gene end by 5 bases; junction bases not matched to a gene: 14. The CDR3 spans 17 residues. CDR1 is LGHNA and CDR2 is YNFKEQ in the germline V gene.

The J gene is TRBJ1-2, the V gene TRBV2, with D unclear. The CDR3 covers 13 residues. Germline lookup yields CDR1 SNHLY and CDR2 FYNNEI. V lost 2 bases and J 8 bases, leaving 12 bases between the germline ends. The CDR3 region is CASSETRSVGYTF. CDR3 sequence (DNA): TGTGCCAGCAGTGAAACCAGGTCGGTGGGCTACACCTTC.

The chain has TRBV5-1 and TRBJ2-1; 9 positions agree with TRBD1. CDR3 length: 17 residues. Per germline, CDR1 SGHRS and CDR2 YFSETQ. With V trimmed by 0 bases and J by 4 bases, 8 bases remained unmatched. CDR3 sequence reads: CASSLAGQGTPYNEQFF. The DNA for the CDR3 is TGCGCCAGCAGCTTGGCAGGACAGGGGACCCCGTACAATGAGCAGTTCTTC.

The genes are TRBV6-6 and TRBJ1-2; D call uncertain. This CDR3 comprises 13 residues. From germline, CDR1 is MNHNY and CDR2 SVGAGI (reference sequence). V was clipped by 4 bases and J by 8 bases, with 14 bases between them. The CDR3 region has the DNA TGTGCCAGCAGTTCGTGGACTGCGGAAGGCTACACCTTC. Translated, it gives CASSSWTAEGYTF.

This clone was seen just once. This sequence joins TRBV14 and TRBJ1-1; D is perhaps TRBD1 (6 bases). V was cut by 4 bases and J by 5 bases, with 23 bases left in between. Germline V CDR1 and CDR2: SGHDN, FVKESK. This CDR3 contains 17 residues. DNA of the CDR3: TGTGCCAGCAGCCCCATTGGGGGCTGGAGTGGGGGTACTGAAGCTTTCTTT. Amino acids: CASSPIGGWSGGTEAFF. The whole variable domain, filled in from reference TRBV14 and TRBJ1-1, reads EAGVTQFPSHSVIEKGQTVTLRCDPISGHDNLYWYRRVMGKEIKFLLHFVKESKQDESGMPNNRFLAERTGGTYSTLKVQPAELEDSGVYFCASSPIGGWSGGTEAFFGQGTRLTVV.

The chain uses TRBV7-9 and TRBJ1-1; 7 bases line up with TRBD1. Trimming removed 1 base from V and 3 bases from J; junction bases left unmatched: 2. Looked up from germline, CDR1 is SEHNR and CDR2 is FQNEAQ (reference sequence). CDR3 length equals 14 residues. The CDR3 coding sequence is TGTGCCAGCAGCTTAGGGCAGGGGGACACTGAAGCTTTCTTT. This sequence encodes CASSLGQGDTEAFF.

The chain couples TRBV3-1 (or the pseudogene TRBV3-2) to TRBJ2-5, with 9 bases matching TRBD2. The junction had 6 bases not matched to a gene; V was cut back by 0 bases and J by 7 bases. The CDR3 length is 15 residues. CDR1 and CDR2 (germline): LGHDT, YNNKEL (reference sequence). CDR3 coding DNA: TGTGCCAGCAGCCAAGATTTGAGCGGGGGGTTGACCCAGTACTTC. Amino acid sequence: CASSQDLSGGLTQYF.

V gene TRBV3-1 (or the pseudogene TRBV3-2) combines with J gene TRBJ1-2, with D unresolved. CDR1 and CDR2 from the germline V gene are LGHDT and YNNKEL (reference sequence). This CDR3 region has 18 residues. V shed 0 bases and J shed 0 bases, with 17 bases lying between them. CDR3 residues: CASSQEGWAEKANYGYTF. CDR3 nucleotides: TGTGCCAGCAGCCAAGAGGGATGGGCGGAGAAAGCTAACTATGGCTACACCTTC.

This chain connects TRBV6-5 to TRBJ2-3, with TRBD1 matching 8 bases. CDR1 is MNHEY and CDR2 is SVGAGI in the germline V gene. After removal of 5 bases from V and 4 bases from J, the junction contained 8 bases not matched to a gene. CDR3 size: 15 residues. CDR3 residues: CASSRTGFGADTQYF. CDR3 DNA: TGTGCCAGCAGTCGGACAGGGTTTGGGGCAGATACGCAGTATTTT.

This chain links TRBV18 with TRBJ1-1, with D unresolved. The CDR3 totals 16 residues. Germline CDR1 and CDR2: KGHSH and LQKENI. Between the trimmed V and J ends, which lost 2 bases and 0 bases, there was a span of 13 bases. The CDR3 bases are TGTGCCAGCTCACCAATTCATTACTCCTTGAACACTGAAGCTTTCTTT. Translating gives CASSPIHYSLNTEAFF.

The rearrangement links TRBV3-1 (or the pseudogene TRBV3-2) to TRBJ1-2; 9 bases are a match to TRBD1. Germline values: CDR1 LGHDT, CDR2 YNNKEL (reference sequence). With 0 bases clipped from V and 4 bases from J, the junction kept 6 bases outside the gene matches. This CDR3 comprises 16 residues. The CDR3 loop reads CASSQDQGQGIYGYTF. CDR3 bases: TGTGCCAGCAGCCAAGATCAAGGACAGGGGATCTATGGCTACACCTTC.

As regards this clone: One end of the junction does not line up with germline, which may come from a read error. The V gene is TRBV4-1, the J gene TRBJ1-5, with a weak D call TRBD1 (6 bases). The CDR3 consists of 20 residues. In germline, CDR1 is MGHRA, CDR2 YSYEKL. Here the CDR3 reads CATSQPRGRGFLGSNQPQHF. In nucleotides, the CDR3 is TGCGCCACCAGCCAACCCCGGGGGAGGGGGTTTTTAGGTAGCAATCAGCCCCAGCATTTT.

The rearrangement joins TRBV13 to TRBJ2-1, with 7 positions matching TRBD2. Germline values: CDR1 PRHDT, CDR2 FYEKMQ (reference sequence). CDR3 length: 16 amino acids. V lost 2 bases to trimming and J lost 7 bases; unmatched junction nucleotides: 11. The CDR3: CASSLKSGVGLNEQFF. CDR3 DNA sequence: TGTGCCAGCAGCTTAAAAAGCGGGGTTGGGCTGAATGAGCAGTTCTTC. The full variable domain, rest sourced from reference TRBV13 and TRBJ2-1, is AAGVIQSPRHLIKEKRETATLKCYPIPRHDTVYWYQQGPGQDPQFLISFYEKMQSDKGSIPDRFSAQQFSDYHSELNMSSLELGDSALYFCASSLKSGVGLNEQFFGPGTRLTVL.